This is a list of T cell receptor beta chains from one sample in a study of metastatic and nonmetastatic thyroid tumors. TCRdb ran MiXCR on the PCR reads. The sample has 20,000 to 30,000 clones, 13% seen once; the top ten hold around 5.1%. What was sequenced was blood. These TCRs come from a female donor with papillary thyroid cancer or a benign thyroid nodule (not recorded which). Some clones in this sample may be carry-over from other donors' samples. CDR3s include the opening cysteine and the closing phenylalanine or tryptophan. D genes are given only for firm matches. Only some rows state a clone size, as once, few, many or a class for expanded clones.

>TRBV2|TRBJ1-5|NA|many
TGTGCCAGCAGGCGGGGGGGTCGACAGCCCCAGCATTTT
CASRRGGRQPQHF
>TRBV3-1|TRBJ2-1|NA|many
TGTGCCAGCAGTCAAGCGGACGGTCGCAATGAGCAGTTCTTC
CASSQADGRNEQFF
>TRBV6-6|TRBJ1-4|NA|many
TGTGCCAGCAGTTACAAGGGGCAGAGGACTGAAAAACTGTTTTTT
CASSYKGQRTEKLFF
>TRBV5-1|TRBJ2-7|NA|many
TGCGCCAGCAGCCCGGGTATGAGGGGCGGATTTGGGCAGTACTTC
CASSPGMRGGFGQYF
>TRBV10-1|TRBJ2-7|NA|NA
TGCGCCAGCAGGGGGGGGCGTATACCCTCCTACGAGCAGTACTTC
CASRGGRIPSYEQYF
>TRBV5-1|TRBJ2-1|NA|few
TGCGCCAGCAGTAGACCTCTCTCACCTCACAATGAGCAGTTCTTC
CASSRPLSPHNEQFF
>TRBV29-1|TRBJ1-2|NA|many
TGCAGCGTTGCCAAATGGGTGGATCTTGTTGGCTACACCTTC
CSVAKWVDLVGYTF
>TRBV12-5|TRBJ2-7|TRBD1|many
TGTGCTAGTGGTTTCACATCCGGGACAGGCTCCTACGAGCAGTACTTC
CASGFTSGTGSYEQYF
>TRBV6-1|TRBJ2-1|NA|many
TGTGCCAGCAGTACATCTAGCGTTAACTCCTACAATGAGCAGTTCTTC
CASSTSSVNSYNEQFF
>TRBV20-1|TRBJ2-1|TRBD2|many
TGCAGTGCTAGAGGTCGCCCTAGCGGAGGCGCCTACAATGAGCAGTTCTTC
CSARGRPSGGAYNEQFF
>TRBV4-1|TRBJ1-4|NA|NA
TGCGCCAGCAGCCCTAAATCGTCCTGCAGGTTTAATAATGAAAAACTGTTTTTT
CASSPKSSCRFNNEKLFF
>TRBV6-2/TRBV6-3|TRBJ2-7|NA|NA
TGTGCCAGCAGTTACACCGACGGTGTCTACGAGCAGTACTTC
CASSYTDGVYEQYF
>TRBV27|TRBJ2-7|NA|few
TGTGCCAGCAGTTTAAGGGCCCAGGGTTCCTACGAGCAGTACTTC
CASSLRAQGSYEQYF
>TRBV5-8|TRBJ2-7|NA|many
TGTGCCAGCAGCATCAAGTACGAGCAGTACTTC
CASSIKYEQYF
>TRBV20-1|TRBJ2-2|TRBD2|many
TGCAGTGCTATCGCTAGCGGGGCCACCGGGGAGCTGTTTTTT
CSAIASGATGELFF
>TRBV4-1|TRBJ1-6|NA|many
TGCGCCAGCAGCCCGGCGGGACACTATAATTCACCCCTCCACTTT
CASSPAGHYNSPLHF
>TRBV3-1|TRBJ2-1|TRBD2|many
TGTGCCAGCAGCCAAGATCTTCCCCGCGGGAGGGCCCATGAGCAGTTCTTC
CASSQDLPRGRAHEQFF
>TRBV12-3/TRBV12-4|TRBJ1-2|NA|many
TGTGCCAGCAGTTTTCGTAGAGGGGTCTATGGCTACACCTTC
CASSFRRGVYGYTF
>TRBV9|TRBJ1-3|NA|many
TGTGCCAGCAGCGTAGCCCAGGGGCTGGCTGGAAACACCATATATTTT
CASSVAQGLAGNTIYF
>TRBV19|TRBJ2-7|NA|many
TGTGCCAGTTCGGACACTACCTACGAGCAGTACTTC
CASSDTTYEQYF
>TRBV16|TRBJ2-2|TRBD1|many
TGTGCCAGCAGCCAAACCCAGGGGGCCGGCGGGGAGCTGTTTTTT
CASSQTQGAGGELFF
>TRBV13|TRBJ1-1|TRBD1|many
TGTGCCAGCAGCTTAGGCACCGGAGGGGGCCGTTCGAACACTGAAGCTTTCTTT
CASSLGTGGGRSNTEAFF
>TRBV12-3/TRBV12-4|TRBJ2-7|TRBD1|NA
TGTGCCAGCAGTTTTAACAGGGGGCAAGGGGATCAGTACTTC
CASSFNRGQGDQYF
>TRBV28|TRBJ1-3|NA|many
TGTGCCAGCAGTTTAGGTCAGGGGTACACCATATATTTT
CASSLGQGYTIYF
>TRBV7-2|TRBJ1-3|NA|many
TGTGCCAGCAGCTTAGGGAGGGCTCCTCCCCGGCACACCATATATTTT
CASSLGRAPPRHTIYF
>TRBV12-3/TRBV12-4|TRBJ2-5|TRBD1|many
TGTGCCAGCAGTCCTGAGGGACAGGGGTACCAAGAGACCCAGTACTTC
CASSPEGQGYQETQYF